Detailed here is one T cell receptor beta chain. TCRdb re-called the 5' RACE reads through MiXCR, storing one row per CDR3 protein. The sample includes over 25,000 distinct CDR3 sequences, about an eighth of them seen just once. These data belong to a study of neurological immune-mediated disorders. CDR3 size: 20 residues. The V gene's germline CDR1 is LGHNA and CDR2 YNFKEQ. V lost 3 bases to trimming and J lost 5 bases; unmatched junction nucleotides: 18. The gene calls are TRBV4-2 and TRBJ2-3; 12 positions agree with TRBD2. Sequencing input: PBMCs. The receptor comes from a woman aged 60-75 years in good health. DNA for the CDR3: TGTGCCAGCAGCCACTTCGGGACTAGCGGGCGGAAGAGAAAGGGAGATACGCAGTATTTT. Its translation: CASSHFGTSGRKRKGDTQYF.